The next 2 T cell receptor beta chains were all read from a single sample in a study of blood T cells in healthy people across ages. A sample-barcoded 5' primer and a J-beta primer mix were used in a second PCR of about 7 to 12 cycles. Each CDR3 protein is one row after TCRdb ran MiXCR on the 5' RACE reads. The table has about 1.7 million distinct CDR3 sequences, about 30% seen once. The sample consisted of blood. These receptors all come from a woman aged 30 to 39 in good health.

This clonotype has more than one count but fewer than ten. The gene calls are TRBV10-3 and TRBJ2-1; D unclear. The CDR3 loop spans 14 amino acids. The V and J ends lost 2 bases and 5 bases respectively, with 10 bases between them. Germline CDR1 ENHRY, CDR2 SYGVKD. DNA of the CDR3: TGTGCCATCAGTGAGGACCGACGAAACAATGAGCAGTTCTTC. Amino acids: CAISEDRRNNEQFF.

Of note for this clonotype: One end of the junction varies from germline; a read error may be responsible. The chain recombines TRBV12-3 or TRBV12-4 with TRBJ1-2; D might be TRBD1 (5 bases). The CDR3 covers 12 residues. The CDR3 sequence: CASMRGNYGCTF. The CDR3 nucleotides are TGTGCCAGCATGAGGGGAAACTATGGCTGCACCTTC.